These T cell receptor beta chains were read from a single sample in a study of blood T cell repertoires in COVID-19. This table comes from immunoSEQ multiplex PCR, and its TCRdb copy is limited to in-frame clones, with some not included. Of about 210,000 clones listed, approximately 82% are singletons. The sample consisted of peripheral blood. These receptors originate from a woman aged 50 to 60 with acute or convalescent COVID-19. Each CDR3 is given with its conserved first and last residue. The D gene is left open where the match is weak. Rows give clone size only sometimes, using once, few, many, or a class for an expanded clone.

j_call v_call d_call clone_size cdr3_aa cdr3_nt
TRBJ2-7 TRBV19 NA NA CASSIAGGGTNYEQYF TGTGCCAGTAGTATAGCTGGGGGGGGCACCAACTACGAGCAGTACTTC
TRBJ1-4 TRBV7-9 NA NA CASSLDPLRKLFF TGTGCCAGCAGCTTAGATCCCCTCAGAAAACTGTTTTTT
TRBJ2-3 TRBV28 NA NA CASAGSTDTQYF TGTGCCAGCGCGGGTAGCACAGATACGCAGTATTTT
TRBJ2-3 TRBV18 NA NA CASSPELVSTDTQYF TGTGCCAGCTCACCCGAACTAGTCAGCACAGATACGCAGTATTTT
TRBJ2-7 TRBV2 NA NA CASSDWAGQGGYEQYF TGTGCCAGCAGTGATTGGGCAGGGCAGGGAGGCTACGAGCAGTACTTC
TRBJ2-1 TRBV6-2/TRBV6-3 TRBD2 NA CASSYAAGYEQFF TGTGCCAGCAGTTACGCAGCGGGATATGAGCAGTTCTTC
TRBJ1-1 TRBV19 NA NA CASSIQVPNTEAFF TGTGCCAGTAGTATACAGGTCCCGAACACTGAAGCTTTCTTT
TRBJ2-2 TRBV3-1/TRBV3-2 TRBD2 NA CASSLRGAGELFF TGTGCCAGCAGCCTTCGGGGGGCCGGGGAGCTGTTTTTT
TRBJ2-7 TRBV30 TRBD2 NA CAWRREGSYEQYF TGTGCCTGGCGGCGGGAGGGATCCTACGAGCAGTACTTC
TRBJ2-5 TRBV7-3 TRBD2 NA CASSFLAGVETQYF TGTGCCAGCAGCTTTCTAGCGGGAGTGGAGACCCAGTACTTC
TRBJ1-3 TRBV19 TRBD1 NA CATRRQGGGNTIYF TGTGCCACCCGGCGACAGGGTGGTGGAAACACCATATATTTT
TRBJ2-3 TRBV24-1 NA NA CATSDFRDTQYF TGTGCCACCAGTGATTTTCGGGATACGCAGTATTTT
TRBJ1-2 TRBV19 TRBD1 NA CASGQGDYYGYTF TGTGCCAGTGGACAGGGAGATTACTATGGCTACACCTTC
TRBJ2-7 TRBV2 TRBD1 few CASREQGPPGEQYF TGTGCCAGCAGGGAACAGGGGCCCCCTGGCGAGCAGTACTTC
TRBJ2-2 TRBV10-1 NA few CASSRHPRNTGELFF TGCGCCAGCAGTAGACACCCGAGAAACACCGGGGAGCTGTTTTTT
TRBJ1-1 TRBV7-8 TRBD1 many CASSFDGTGLSGAFF TGTGCCAGCAGCTTCGATGGGACAGGCTTAAGTGGAGCTTTCTTT
TRBJ2-7 TRBV3-1/TRBV3-2 TRBD2 once CASSQRTSGAREQYF TGTGCCAGCAGCCAAAGAACTAGCGGGGCCCGCGAGCAGTACTTC
TRBJ2-1 TRBV24-1 TRBD2 NA CATSKAGGPYNEQFF TGTGCCACCTCGAAAGCGGGAGGGCCCTACAATGAGCAGTTCTTC
TRBJ2-5 TRBV11-3 NA NA CASSSSGRAETQYF TGTGCCAGCAGCTCTAGTGGCAGGGCGGAGACCCAGTACTTC
TRBJ1-1 TRBV6-5 NA NA CASSSTRDEAFF TGTGCCAGCAGTTCTACGAGAGATGAAGCTTTCTTT
TRBJ2-6 TRBV5-1 NA few CASSLTTNSGANVLTF TGCGCCAGCAGCTTGACTACCAACTCTGGGGCCAACGTCCTGACTTTC
TRBJ2-1 TRBV3-1/TRBV3-2 NA NA CASSSGRRGEQFF TGTGCCAGCAGCTCGGGACGGAGGGGTGAGCAGTTCTTC
TRBJ2-1 TRBV2 TRBD2 NA CASSGTSGRANEQFF TGTGCCAGCAGTGGGACTAGCGGGAGGGCCAATGAGCAGTTCTTC
TRBJ2-2 TRBV19 TRBD2 NA CASTGRGRAGGELFF TGTGCCAGTACTGGGCGCGGGAGGGCCGGCGGGGAGCTGTTTTTT
TRBJ1-2 TRBV18 NA NA CASSPGLEVQIGYTF TGTGCCAGCTCACCAGGGTTAGAGGTCCAAATCGGCTACACCTTC